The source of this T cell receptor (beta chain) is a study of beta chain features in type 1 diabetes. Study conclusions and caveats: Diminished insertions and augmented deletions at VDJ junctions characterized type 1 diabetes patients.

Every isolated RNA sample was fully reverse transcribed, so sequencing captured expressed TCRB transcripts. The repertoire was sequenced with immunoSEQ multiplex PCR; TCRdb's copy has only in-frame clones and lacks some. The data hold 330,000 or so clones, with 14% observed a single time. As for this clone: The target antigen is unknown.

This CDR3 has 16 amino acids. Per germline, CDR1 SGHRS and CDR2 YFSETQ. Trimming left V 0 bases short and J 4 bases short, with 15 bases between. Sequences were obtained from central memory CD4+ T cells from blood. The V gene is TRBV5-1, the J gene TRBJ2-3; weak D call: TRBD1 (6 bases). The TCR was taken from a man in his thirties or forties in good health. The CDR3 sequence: CASSLGGQTTSDTQYF. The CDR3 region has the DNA TGCGCCAGCAGCTTGGGAGGACAGACAACATCAGATACGCAGTATTTT.